This entry describes one T cell receptor beta chain. This record comes from a study of blood T cell repertoires in COVID-19. Study-level information: Both acute and convalescent COVID-19 samples were obtained from the United States, Italy and Spain. Sources were T cells, B-cell-depleted T cells, or PBMCs; the material itself was cDNA or gDNA.

This CDR3 spans 13 amino acids. Germline V gene lookup returns CDR1 MNHEY and CDR2 SMNVEV (reference sequence). V gave up 3 bases and J gave up 3 bases, with 9 bases separating them. Authors' methods: Reference gene primer amplification gave estimated nucleated cell counts. The table came from immunoSEQ multiplex PCR; TCRdb's copy has only in-frame clones and leaves some out. The V and J calls and clone size are taken from that table; D and trimming were inferred from the DNA. In the table there are some 96,000 clones, 80% of which are singletons. This clonotype originated in a man in his sixties or seventies with active or convalescent COVID-19. V and J are TRBV27 and TRBJ2-7; TRBD2 might be the D (5 bases). Sequencing was performed on peripheral blood. This CDR3 is CASSFGLLYEQYF. CDR3 nucleotides: TGTGCCAGCAGTTTTGGACTTCTCTACGAGCAGTACTTC.